These 23 T cell receptor beta chains came from one sample sequenced in a study of blood T cell repertoires in COVID-19. The protocol was immunoSEQ multiplex PCR, while the TCRdb copy is restricted to in-frame clones and leaves out a portion. The table shows approximately 140,000 clones, with 85% to 90% occurring only once. The sequenced material came from peripheral blood. The source is a woman in her thirties or forties with acute or convalescent COVID-19.

The V and J genes are TRBV18 and TRBJ2-1, with a tentative D call TRBD2 (5 bases). The V gene's germline CDR1 is KGHSH and CDR2 LQKENI. V was clipped by 2 bases and J by 8 bases, with 19 bases between them. This CDR3 comprises 16 residues. This CDR3 is CASSPGRPGTRDEQFF. DNA for the CDR3: TGTGCCAGCTCACCAGGTAGGCCGGGCACGAGGGATGAGCAGTTCTTC.

J is TRBJ2-6 and V is TRBV7-3, with 10 bases identical to TRBD1. Trimming cost V 5 bases and J 0 bases; bases outside gene matches: 7. The CDR3 extends over 18 amino acids. CDR1 is SGHTA and CDR2 is FQGTGA in the germline V gene. The DNA of the CDR3 is TGTGCCAGCAGCCTGAGGGACAGGGGATCCTCTGGGGCCAACGTCCTGACTTTC. Residues: CASSLRDRGSSGANVLTF. Full variable domain (remainder filled in from reference TRBV7-3 and TRBJ2-6): GAGVSQTPSNKVTEKGKYVELRCDPISGHTALYWYRQSLGQGPEFLIYFQGTGAADDSGLPNDRFFAVRPEGSVSTLKIQRTERGDSAVYLCASSLRDRGSSGANVLTFGAGSRLTVL.

The rearrangement joins TRBV7-9 to TRBJ1-1, with D uncertain. Germline CDR1 SEHNR, CDR2 FQNEAQ (reference sequence). The CDR3 totals 16 residues. The V end lost 5 bases, the J end lost 1 base, and 17 bases lay between the germline ends. DNA for the CDR3: TGTGCCAGCAGCCCCGAGGGTTATGGCACGAACACTGAAGCTTTCTTT. Translated: CASSPEGYGTNTEAFF.

The chain combines TRBV5-6 with TRBJ1-2; D gene uncertain. Germline loops: CDR1 SGHDT, CDR2 YYEEEE. Trimming removed 4 bases from V and 1 base from J, with 8 bases in between. The CDR3 is 13 residues long. Written as DNA, the CDR3 is TGTGCCAGCAGCCTCGACAATAACTATGGCTACACCTTC. Encoded protein: CASSLDNNYGYTF. Full variable domain (missing parts from reference TRBV5-6 and TRBJ1-2): DAGVTQSPTHLIKTRGQQVTLRCSPKSGHDTVSWYQQALGQGPQFIFQYYEEEERQRGNFPDRFSGHQFPNYSSELNVNALLLGDSALYLCASSLDNNYGYTFGSGTRLTVV.

The chain employs TRBV19 and TRBJ1-5; TRBD1 is a possible D gene (6 bases). The CDR3 length is 16 residues. Germline CDR1 reads LNHDA; CDR2 reads SQIVND (reference sequence). Between the trimmed V and J ends, which lost 2 bases and 7 bases, there was a span of 18 bases. The chain's CDR3 is CASSISGHYQGQPQHF. CDR3 coding DNA: TGTGCCAGTAGTATATCGGGACACTACCAGGGACAGCCCCAGCATTTT.

V and J are TRBV4-3 and TRBJ1-5, with D uncertain. Germline CDR1 LGHNA, CDR2 YSLEER. The germline V and J ends were trimmed by 0 bases and 7 bases, with 13 bases remaining between them. The CDR3 covers 15 residues. The CDR3 DNA sequence: TGCGCCAGCAGCCAAGAATTGGAGTTAAGGCAGCCCCAGCATTTT. This gives the protein CASSQELELRQPQHF.

The gene calls are TRBV27 and TRBJ2-2; 8 bases align to TRBD1. Germline trimming cut 6 bases from V and 4 bases from J; bases unmatched to any gene: 4. Germline V gives CDR1 MNHEY, CDR2 SMNVEV (reference sequence). There are 14 residues in the CDR3. CDR3 amino acids: CASRRDRTTGELFF. CDR3 sequence (DNA): TGTGCCAGCAGAAGGGACAGGACCACCGGGGAGCTGTTTTTT.

The V call is TRBV2, the J call TRBJ1-1, with 8 bases identical to TRBD1. The CDR3 is 16 amino acids. The germline gives CDR1 SNHLY, CDR2 FYNNEI. V was clipped by 8 bases and J by 4 bases; unmatched bases: 15. The CDR3 here is CASRITGGRSITEAFF. The CDR3 region has the DNA TGTGCCAGCCGAATCACAGGGGGGCGAAGTATCACTGAAGCTTTCTTT.

The J gene is TRBJ2-3, the V gene TRBV6-5; 7 bases fit TRBD2. Losses at the gene ends were 6 bases for V and 5 bases for J; bases not matched to a gene: 11. CDR1 and CDR2 from the germline V gene are MNHEY and SVGAGI. CDR3 length: 15 amino acids. CDR3 in amino acids: CASRERGGVEDTQYF. The CDR3 DNA reads TGTGCCAGCAGGGAGCGGGGTGGGGTGGAAGATACGCAGTATTTT.

The chain is built from TRBV5-8 and TRBJ1-2; D is unresolved. The V end lost 4 bases, the J end lost 2 bases, and 15 bases lay between the germline ends. The germline V gene has CDR1 SGHTS and CDR2 YDEGEE. CDR3 length: 15 residues. As DNA, the CDR3 is TGTGCCAGCAGCCCGGGAACAGTTAACAACTATGGCTACACCTTC. Its protein is CASSPGTVNNYGYTF. Filled out from reference TRBV5-8 and TRBJ1-2, the complete variable domain reads EAGVTQSPTHLIKTRGQQATLRCSPISGHTSVYWYQQALGLGLQFLLWYDEGEERNRGNFPPRFSGRQFPNYSSELNVNALELEDSALYLCASSPGTVNNYGYTFGSGTRLTVV.

The rearrangement links TRBV25-1 to TRBJ1-4, with 10 positions matching TRBD1. Germline-derived CDR1 and CDR2 are MGHDK and SYGVNS. This CDR3 contains 14 residues. V shed 7 bases, J shed 7 bases, and the junction held 6 bases outside the gene matches. CDR3 DNA sequence: TGTGCCAGCACTTCGACAGGGGGCGGTGAAAAACTGTTTTTT. Its protein is CASTSTGGGEKLFF.

The chain combines TRBV5-1 with TRBJ2-7, with TRBD1 matching 9 bases. In germline, CDR1 is SGHRS, CDR2 YFSETQ. Trimming took 3 bases from V and 5 from J; bases not matched to a gene: 6. The CDR3 loop spans 14 amino acids. The CDR3 nucleotides read TGCGCCAGCAGCTGGGGACAGGGAGGAAACGAGCAGTACTTC. Translating it yields CASSWGQGGNEQYF.

The genes are TRBV2 and TRBJ2-3; 9 bases match TRBD1. Per germline, CDR1 SNHLY and CDR2 FYNNEI. This CDR3 contains 16 residues. J gave up 2 bases and V 5 bases, and 8 bases lay outside the gene matches. CDR3 amino acids: CASSQLTGGYTDTQYF. CDR3 sequence (DNA): TGTGCCAGCAGTCAACTGACAGGGGGATACACAGATACGCAGTATTTT.

V usage is TRBV9 and J usage is TRBJ2-1; 10 nucleotides agree with TRBD1. The ends lost 3 bases at V and 2 bases at J; junction bases unmatched: 8. CDR3 length: 17 residues. CDR1 is SGDLS, CDR2 YYNGEE, per germline. In DNA form, the CDR3 reads TGTGCCAGCAGCGCCAAGGCCGGGACAGGGGCCTACAATGAGCAGTTCTTC. It is translated as CASSAKAGTGAYNEQFF.

The chain joins TRBV5-6 to TRBJ2-2, with TRBD2 as a possible D gene (5 bases). Trimming left V 4 bases short and J 4 bases short, with 5 bases between. The length of the CDR3 is 12 residues. From germline, CDR1 is SGHDT and CDR2 YYEEEE. The CDR3 spells CASSRGTGELFF. In nucleotides, the CDR3 is TGTGCCAGCAGCCGGGGCACCGGGGAGCTGTTTTTT.

CDR3 sequence: CSAYSGNTIYF. CDR3 DNA sequence: TGCAGTGCGTACTCTGGAAACACCATATATTTT. V usage is TRBV20-1 and J usage is TRBJ1-3, with D hard to call. CDR1 is DFQATT and CDR2 is SNEGSKA in the germline V gene (reference sequence). This CDR3 is 11 amino acids long. Trimming shortened V by 6 bases and J by 0 bases, and 3 bases separated the two germline ends.

The V and J genes are TRBV6-2 or TRBV6-3 and TRBJ2-7; 9 positions agree with TRBD2. Germline trimming cut 4 bases from V and 3 bases from J; bases unmatched to any gene: 7. Germline V gene data show CDR1 as MNHEY and CDR2 as SVGEGT. CDR3 length: 15 residues. CDR3 sequence (DNA): TGTGCCAGCAGTTCGCCAAAAGCGGGAGGCTACGAGCAGTACTTC. It encodes CASSSPKAGGYEQYF.

The genes are TRBV5-1 and TRBJ2-5; a weak D match, TRBD1 (5 bases). CDR3 length: 14 amino acids. V was clipped by 0 bases and J by 5 bases, with 11 bases between them. Germline values: CDR1 SGHRS, CDR2 YFSETQ. CDR3 amino acids: CASSLGQGKETQYF. The CDR3 DNA follows: TGCGCCAGCAGCTTGGGGCAGGGTAAGGAGACCCAGTACTTC.

The rearrangement links TRBV4-2 to TRBJ2-5; maybe TRBD1 (6 bases). The CDR3 contains 13 residues. V lost 4 bases and J 5 bases, leaving 11 bases between the germline ends. Per germline, CDR1 LGHNA and CDR2 YNFKEQ. The CDR3 DNA reads as TGTGCCAGCAGCCCCGACAGGTATGAGACCCAGTACTTC. Translation gives CASSPDRYETQYF.

This clone showed up just a few times. The chain carries TRBV30 and TRBJ1-4, with D possibly being TRBD1 (6 bases). The CDR3 has 12 amino acids. Deletions cut 4 bases from V and 11 bases from J, with 14 bases between. Germline loops: CDR1 GTSNPN, CDR2 SVGIG (reference sequence). The CDR3: CAWTSQRGKLFF. The CDR3 region has the DNA TGTGCCTGGACCTCCCAAAGGGGGAAACTGTTTTTT.

V usage is TRBV9 and J usage is TRBJ2-1; 9 bases line up with TRBD2. The CDR3 length is 15 residues. The ends lost 0 bases at V and 5 bases at J; junction bases unmatched: 3. The germline V gene has CDR1 SGDLS and CDR2 YYNGEE. The CDR3, as DNA: TGTGCCAGCAGCGTAGCGCCTAGCGGGAACAATGAGCAGTTCTTC. Its translation is CASSVAPSGNNEQFF.

This clone has only one observation. This chain connects TRBV4-1 to TRBJ1-4; 7 bases agree with TRBD1. Germline loops: CDR1 MGHRA, CDR2 YSYEKL. After removal of 3 bases from V and 5 bases from J, the junction contained 9 bases not matched to a gene. This CDR3 region has 16 residues. The CDR3 sequence is CASSQTGIFPNEKLFF. The CDR3 DNA reads TGCGCCAGCAGCCAGACAGGGATCTTCCCCAATGAAAAACTGTTTTTT.

CDR3 coding DNA: TGTGCCAGCAGCCCCCCGGGACAGAGATTTACCGGGGAGCTGTTTTTT. Translation: CASSPPGQRFTGELFF. The chain joins TRBV5-4 to TRBJ2-2; 7 nucleotides agree with TRBD1. Germline loops: CDR1 SGHNT, CDR2 YYREEE (reference sequence). The V and J ends lost 4 bases and 5 bases, in that order; junction bases with no gene match: 11. This CDR3 has 16 amino acids.